This TCR beta chain was found in a study of T-cell reconstitution after alpha-beta-depleted transplantation in children. Preparation of the TCRbeta library involved a method that used unique molecular identifiers. MiXCR, applied by TCRdb to the PCR reads, yields one record per CDR3 protein. The table includes about 420,000 distinct CDR3 sequences, roughly 10% detected once. This clonotype was seen repeatedly, ten times or more. Germline CDR1 is LGHDT and CDR2 is YNNKEL (reference sequence). The CDR3 spans 13 residues. V lost 0 bases to trimming and J lost 5 bases, with 7 bases between them. The specimen was PBMCs from the stem cell graft donor, collected from the stem cell graft. This TCR was recovered from a human donor who donated a stem cell graft to a child with acute myeloid leukemia. The chain is built from TRBV3-1 and TRBJ2-5; D is uncertain. The CDR3 DNA sequence: TGTGCCAGCAGCCAAGACGGAGCGGAGACCCAGTACTTC. Translated: CASSQDGAETQYF.